This TCR beta chain came from a study of cytomegalovirus exposure and HLA in healthy donors. The study ran its PCR with 60 Vbeta and 13 Jbeta primers. Original analysis: The count from a later analysis was 79 million or so unique TCR beta chains, some 11 million of them shared. Produced via immunoSEQ multiplex PCR; TCRdb's table is partial and in-frame only. Clonal size and the V and J genes are those of that table, whereas D and trimming came from the DNA. The table shows 95,000 to 150,000 clones, with approximately 80% occurring only once. This CDR3 is 15 amino acids long. Germline CDR1 reads MDHEN; CDR2 reads SYDVKM. With 4 bases removed from V and 5 bases from J, the gap between germline ends came to 17 bases.

This TCR derives from a human donor in good health. The rearrangement uses TRBV28 and TRBJ1-1; D is unclear. The sample comprised PBMCs. Here the CDR3 reads CASSSLTPRWTEAFF. CDR3 sequence (DNA): TGTGCCAGCAGTTCACTAACGCCTAGGTGGACTGAAGCTTTCTTT.